This paragraph reports one T cell receptor (beta chain). Researchers ran the PCR with 60 Vbeta and 13 Jbeta primers. Using immunoSEQ multiplex PCR, the repertoire was profiled, and TCRdb retains in-frame clones only, with some absent. This sample has hundreds of thousands of clones, with less than 85% found just once. The germline V gene encodes CDR1 MDHEN and CDR2 SYDVKM. CDR3 length equals 15 residues. The J segment lost 2 bases and the V segment lost 5 bases, leaving 5 bases of the junction unmatched. This sample was taken from a study of cytomegalovirus exposure and HLA in healthy donors. The sequence was obtained from a man between 18 and 35 years old in good health and CMV-seronegative. The sequencing sample was made of PBMCs. The rearrangement joins TRBV28 to TRBJ1-5; 8 positions agree with TRBD1. The chain's CDR3 is CASSPTGVGNQPQHF. CDR3 in DNA: TGTGCCAGCAGTCCGACAGGGGTAGGCAATCAGCCCCAGCATTTT.